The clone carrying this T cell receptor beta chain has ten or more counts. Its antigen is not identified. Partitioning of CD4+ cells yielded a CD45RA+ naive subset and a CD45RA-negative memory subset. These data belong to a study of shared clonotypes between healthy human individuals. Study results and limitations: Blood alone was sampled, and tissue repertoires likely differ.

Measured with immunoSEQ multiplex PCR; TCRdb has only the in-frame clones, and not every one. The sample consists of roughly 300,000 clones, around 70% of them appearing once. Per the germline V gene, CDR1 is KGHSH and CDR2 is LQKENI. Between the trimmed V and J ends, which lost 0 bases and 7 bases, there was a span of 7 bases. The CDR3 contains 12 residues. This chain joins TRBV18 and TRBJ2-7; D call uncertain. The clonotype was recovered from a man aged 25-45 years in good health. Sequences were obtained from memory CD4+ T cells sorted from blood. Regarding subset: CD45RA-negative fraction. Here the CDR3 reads CASSPPQREQYF. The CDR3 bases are TGTGCCAGCTCACCACCCCAGAGAGAGCAGTACTTC. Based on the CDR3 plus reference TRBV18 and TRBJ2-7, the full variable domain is NAGVMQNPRHLVRRRGQEARLRCSPMKGHSHVYWYRQLPEEGLKFMVYLQKENIIDESGMPKERFSAEFPKEGPSILRIQQVVRGDSAAYFCASSPPQREQYFGPGTRLTVT.